This is a list of T cell receptor beta chains from one sample in a study of graft-versus-host responses after intestinal transplantation. Only in-frame clones appear in the TCRdb table, and some are missing; sequencing was by immunoSEQ multiplex PCR. The table has almost 70,000 clones, over 85% seen once; the top ten hold roughly 6.7%. Sequencing used bone marrow, obtained nearly 750 days after intestinal transplantation. These receptors originate from a human patient who received an intestinal transplant, so some T cells may come from the graft donor. CDR3s include the opening cysteine and the closing phenylalanine or tryptophan. Each record gives: clone size, D gene, J gene, V gene, CDR3 length, CDR3 protein, CDR3 DNA. A D gene is named only where the DNA matches it firmly. Only part of the rows carry a size: once, few, many, or a class if the clone is expanded.

abundance: -
d_gene: -
j_gene: TRBJ2-1
v_gene: TRBV13
len: 14
CDR3aa: CASSSAWGYNEQFF
CDR3nt: TGTGCCAGCAGCTCGGCGTGGGGGTACAATGAGCAGTTCTTC

abundance: -
d_gene: -
j_gene: TRBJ2-1
v_gene: TRBV7-2
len: 17
CDR3aa: CASSLGLIESSYNEQFF
CDR3nt: TGTGCCAGCAGCTTAGGCCTTATAGAGAGCTCCTACAATGAGCAGTTCTTC

abundance: once
d_gene: -
j_gene: TRBJ1-4
v_gene: TRBV2
len: 15
CDR3aa: CASSLTGRTNEKLFF
CDR3nt: TGTGCCAGCAGTCTGACGGGGAGAACTAATGAAAAACTGTTTTTT

abundance: -
d_gene: -
j_gene: TRBJ2-7
v_gene: TRBV6-1
len: 14
CDR3aa: CASSRTTGTYEQYF
CDR3nt: TGTGCCAGCAGCCGCACGACAGGTACCTACGAGCAGTACTTC

abundance: -
d_gene: TRBD1
j_gene: TRBJ1-1
v_gene: TRBV5-4
len: 15
CDR3aa: CASSSATGGGTEAFF
CDR3nt: TGTGCCAGCAGCTCGGCGACAGGGGGCGGCACTGAAGCTTTCTTT

abundance: -
d_gene: -
j_gene: TRBJ1-1
v_gene: TRBV27
len: 14
CDR3aa: CASSFSGWLSEAFF
CDR3nt: TGTGCCAGCAGTTTCTCCGGGTGGTTATCTGAAGCTTTCTTT

abundance: -
d_gene: -
j_gene: TRBJ1-6
v_gene: TRBV21-1
len: 15
CDR3aa: CASSKGTGRNSPLHF
CDR3nt: TGTGCCAGCAGCAAAGGGACAGGGAGAAATTCACCCCTCCACTTT

abundance: -
d_gene: TRBD2
j_gene: TRBJ2-3
v_gene: TRBV9
len: 16
CDR3aa: CASSVGTSASTDTQYF
CDR3nt: TGTGCCAGCAGCGTAGGGACTAGCGCGAGCACAGATACGCAGTATTTT

abundance: -
d_gene: -
j_gene: TRBJ2-5
v_gene: TRBV9
len: 15
CDR3aa: CASSVALGAGETQYF
CDR3nt: TGTGCCAGCAGCGTAGCTTTGGGGGCTGGGGAGACCCAGTACTTC

abundance: -
d_gene: -
j_gene: TRBJ2-7
v_gene: TRBV4-1
len: 11
CDR3aa: CASSQDDEQYF
CDR3nt: TGCGCCAGCAGCCAAGATGACGAGCAGTACTTC

abundance: -
d_gene: -
j_gene: TRBJ2-3
v_gene: TRBV5-1
len: 19
CDR3aa: CASSLAMRTEISSTDTQYF
CDR3nt: TGCGCCAGCAGCTTGGCCATGAGGACAGAGATTTCTAGCACAGATACGCAGTATTTT

abundance: -
d_gene: TRBD2
j_gene: TRBJ2-7
v_gene: TRBV6-5
len: 16
CDR3aa: CASSFGLAGGSYEQYF
CDR3nt: TGTGCCAGCAGTTTTGGACTAGCGGGAGGATCCTACGAGCAGTACTTC

abundance: -
d_gene: -
j_gene: TRBJ2-1
v_gene: TRBV5-1
len: 15
CDR3aa: CASSLDPVDNNEQFF
CDR3nt: TGCGCCAGCAGCTTGGACCCGGTGGACAACAATGAGCAGTTCTTC

abundance: -
d_gene: -
j_gene: TRBJ2-5
v_gene: TRBV5-5
len: 13
CDR3aa: CASSPPAQETQYF
CDR3nt: TGTGCCAGCAGCCCCCCGGCCCAGGAGACCCAGTACTTC

abundance: once
d_gene: -
j_gene: TRBJ1-1
v_gene: TRBV25-1
len: 13
CDR3aa: CASSEYGGAEAFF
CDR3nt: TGTGCCAGCAGTGAATATGGCGGCGCTGAAGCTTTCTTT

abundance: -
d_gene: -
j_gene: TRBJ1-6
v_gene: TRBV10-3
len: 16
CDR3aa: CAIRRDLGNYNSPLHF
CDR3nt: TGTGCCATCAGAAGGGATCTTGGGAATTATAATTCACCCCTCCACTTT

abundance: -
d_gene: -
j_gene: TRBJ1-1
v_gene: TRBV7-9
len: 15
CDR3aa: CASSLPQGLNTEAFF
CDR3nt: TGTGCCAGCAGCTTGCCCCAGGGACTGAACACTGAAGCTTTCTTT

abundance: -
d_gene: TRBD2
j_gene: TRBJ2-7
v_gene: TRBV7-9
len: 15
CDR3aa: CASSFSGRAENEQYF
CDR3nt: TGTGCCAGCAGCTTTAGCGGGAGGGCCGAGAACGAGCAGTACTTC

abundance: -
d_gene: -
j_gene: TRBJ2-1
v_gene: TRBV7-6
len: 14
CDR3aa: CASRPAFIYNEQFF
CDR3nt: TGTGCCAGCAGACCAGCATTCATTTACAATGAGCAGTTCTTC